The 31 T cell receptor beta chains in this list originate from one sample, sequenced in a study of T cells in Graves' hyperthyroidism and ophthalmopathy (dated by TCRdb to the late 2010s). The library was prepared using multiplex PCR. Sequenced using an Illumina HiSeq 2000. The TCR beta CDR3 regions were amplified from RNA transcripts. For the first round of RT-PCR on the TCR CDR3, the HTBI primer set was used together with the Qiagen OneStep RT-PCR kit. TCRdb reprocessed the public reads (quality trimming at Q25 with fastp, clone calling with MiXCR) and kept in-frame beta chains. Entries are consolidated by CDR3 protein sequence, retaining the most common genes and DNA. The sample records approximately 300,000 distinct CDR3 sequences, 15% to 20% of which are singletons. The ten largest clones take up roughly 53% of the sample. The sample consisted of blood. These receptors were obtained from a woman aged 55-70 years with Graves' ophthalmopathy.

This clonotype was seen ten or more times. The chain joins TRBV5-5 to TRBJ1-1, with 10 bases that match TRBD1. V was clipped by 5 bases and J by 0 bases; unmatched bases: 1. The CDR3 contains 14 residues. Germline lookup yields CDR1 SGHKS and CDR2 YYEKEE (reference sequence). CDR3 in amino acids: CASRDRGMNTEAFF. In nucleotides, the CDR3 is TGTGCCAGCAGGGACAGGGGGATGAACACTGAAGCTTTCTTT.

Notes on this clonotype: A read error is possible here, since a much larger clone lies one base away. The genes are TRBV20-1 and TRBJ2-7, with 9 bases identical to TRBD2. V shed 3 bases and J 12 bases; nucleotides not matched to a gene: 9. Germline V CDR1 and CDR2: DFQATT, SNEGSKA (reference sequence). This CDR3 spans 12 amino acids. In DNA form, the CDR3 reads TGCAGTGCTAGGGCGGGACTAGCCACGCCGTACTTC. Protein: CSARAGLATPYF.

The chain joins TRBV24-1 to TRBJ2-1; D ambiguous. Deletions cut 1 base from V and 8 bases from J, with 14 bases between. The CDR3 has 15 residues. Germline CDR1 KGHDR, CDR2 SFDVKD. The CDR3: CATSDFLGPADEQFF. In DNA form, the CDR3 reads TGTGCCACCAGTGATTTCCTAGGGCCGGCGGATGAGCAGTTCTTC.

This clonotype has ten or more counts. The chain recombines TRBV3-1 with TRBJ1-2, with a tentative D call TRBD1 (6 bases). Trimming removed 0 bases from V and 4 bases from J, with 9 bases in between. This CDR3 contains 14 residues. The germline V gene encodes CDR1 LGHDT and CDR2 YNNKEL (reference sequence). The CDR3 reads CASSQDTGIYGYTF. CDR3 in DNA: TGTGCCAGCAGCCAAGATACAGGGATCTATGGCTACACCTTC.

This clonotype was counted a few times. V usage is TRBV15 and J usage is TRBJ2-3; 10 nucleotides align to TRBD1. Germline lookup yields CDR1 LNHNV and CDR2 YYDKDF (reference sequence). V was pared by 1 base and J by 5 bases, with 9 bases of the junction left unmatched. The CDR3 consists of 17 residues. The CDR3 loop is CATSRGKDRGRKDTQYF. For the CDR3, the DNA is TGTGCCACCAGCAGAGGAAAAGACAGGGGGCGAAAAGATACGCAGTATTTT.

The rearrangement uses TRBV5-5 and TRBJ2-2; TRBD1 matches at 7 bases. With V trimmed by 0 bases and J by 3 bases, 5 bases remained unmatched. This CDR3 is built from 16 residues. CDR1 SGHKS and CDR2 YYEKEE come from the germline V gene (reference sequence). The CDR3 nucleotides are TGTGCCAGCAGCTTGGAAGACAGGGTTTACACCGGGGAGCTGTTTTTT. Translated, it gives CASSLEDRVYTGELFF.

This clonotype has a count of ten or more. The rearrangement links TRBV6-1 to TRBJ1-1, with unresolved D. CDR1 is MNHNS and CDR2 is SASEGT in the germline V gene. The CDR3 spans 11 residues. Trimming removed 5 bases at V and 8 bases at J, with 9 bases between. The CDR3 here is CASSSAREAFF. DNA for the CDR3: TGTGCCAGCAGTAGTGCTAGGGAAGCTTTCTTT.

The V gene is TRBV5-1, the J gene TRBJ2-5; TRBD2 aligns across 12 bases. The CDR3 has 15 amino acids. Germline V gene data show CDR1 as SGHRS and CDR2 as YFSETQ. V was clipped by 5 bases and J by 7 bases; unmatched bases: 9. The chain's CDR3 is CASSDLQGLAGTQYF. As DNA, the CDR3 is TGCGCCAGCAGTGATTTGCAGGGACTAGCGGGGACCCAGTACTTC.

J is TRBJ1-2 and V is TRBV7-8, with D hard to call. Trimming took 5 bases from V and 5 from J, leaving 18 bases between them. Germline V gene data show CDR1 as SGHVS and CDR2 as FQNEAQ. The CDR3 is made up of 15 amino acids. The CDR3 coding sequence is TGTGCCAGCAGCGCCCGAAGAAGGGAAGGGTATGGCTACACCTTC. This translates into CASSARRREGYGYTF.

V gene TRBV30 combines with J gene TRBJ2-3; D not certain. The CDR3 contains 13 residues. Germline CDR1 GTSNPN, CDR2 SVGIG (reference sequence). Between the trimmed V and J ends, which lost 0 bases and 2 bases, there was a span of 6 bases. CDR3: CAWSVAATDTQYF. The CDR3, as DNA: TGTGCCTGGAGTGTAGCCGCCACAGATACGCAGTATTTT.

The DNA for the CDR3 is TGTGCCAGCAGTAGATCTAGCGGGAGGACCCCTTTAGCCTACAATGAGCAGTTCTTC. Its protein product is CASSRSSGRTPLAYNEQFF. The gene calls are TRBV12-3 or TRBV12-4 and TRBJ2-1; TRBD2 agrees at 11 bases. V gave up 5 bases and J gave up 2 bases; unmatched junction bases: 14. The CDR3 extends over 19 amino acids.

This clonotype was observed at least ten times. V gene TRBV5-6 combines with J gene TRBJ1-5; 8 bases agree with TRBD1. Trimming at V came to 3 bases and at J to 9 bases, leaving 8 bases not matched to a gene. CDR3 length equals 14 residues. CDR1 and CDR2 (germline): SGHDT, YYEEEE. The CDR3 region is CASSSGQGSRPQHF. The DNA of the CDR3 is TGTGCCAGCAGCTCCGGACAGGGCTCCAGGCCCCAGCATTTT.

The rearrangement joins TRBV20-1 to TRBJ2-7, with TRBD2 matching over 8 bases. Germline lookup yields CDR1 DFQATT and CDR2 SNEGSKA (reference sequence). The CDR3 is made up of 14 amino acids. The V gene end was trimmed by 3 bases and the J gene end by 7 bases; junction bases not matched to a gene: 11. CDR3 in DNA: TGCAGTGCTAGGCGTTCAAGCGGGAGCGGAGAGCAGTACTTC. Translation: CSARRSSGSGEQYF.

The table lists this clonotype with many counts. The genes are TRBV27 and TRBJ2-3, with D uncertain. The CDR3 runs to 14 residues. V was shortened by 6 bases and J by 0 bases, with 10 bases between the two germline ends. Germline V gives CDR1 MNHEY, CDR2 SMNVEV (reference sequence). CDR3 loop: CASSNLHSTDTQYF. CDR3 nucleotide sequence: TGTGCCAGCAGCAACCTACATAGCACAGATACGCAGTATTTT.

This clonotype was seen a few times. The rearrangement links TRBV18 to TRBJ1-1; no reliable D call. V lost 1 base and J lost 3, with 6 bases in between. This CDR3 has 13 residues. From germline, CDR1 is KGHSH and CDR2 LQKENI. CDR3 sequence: CASSPLQDTEAFF. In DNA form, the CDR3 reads TGTGCCAGCTCACCACTTCAGGACACTGAAGCTTTCTTT.

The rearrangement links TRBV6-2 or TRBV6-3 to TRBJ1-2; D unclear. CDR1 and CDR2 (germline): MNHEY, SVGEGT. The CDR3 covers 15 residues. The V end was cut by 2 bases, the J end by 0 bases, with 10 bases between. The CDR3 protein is CASSYRGLANYGYTF. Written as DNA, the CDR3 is TGTGCCAGCAGTTACAGAGGGCTAGCTAACTATGGCTACACCTTC.

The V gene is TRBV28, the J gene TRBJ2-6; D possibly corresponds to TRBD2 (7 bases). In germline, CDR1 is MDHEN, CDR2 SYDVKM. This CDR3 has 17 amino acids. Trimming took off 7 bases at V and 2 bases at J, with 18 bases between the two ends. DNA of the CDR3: TGTGCCAGCATCTCGAGAAAGGGGGGGGCTGGGGCCAACGTCCTGACTTTC. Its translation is CASISRKGGAGANVLTF.

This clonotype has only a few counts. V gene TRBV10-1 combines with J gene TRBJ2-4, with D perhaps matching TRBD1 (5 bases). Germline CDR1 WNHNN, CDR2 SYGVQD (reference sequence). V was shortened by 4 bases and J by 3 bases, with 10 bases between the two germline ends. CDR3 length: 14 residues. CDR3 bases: TGCGCCAGCAGTGGGCAGGGATTCAAAAACATTCAGTACTTC. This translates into CASSGQGFKNIQYF.

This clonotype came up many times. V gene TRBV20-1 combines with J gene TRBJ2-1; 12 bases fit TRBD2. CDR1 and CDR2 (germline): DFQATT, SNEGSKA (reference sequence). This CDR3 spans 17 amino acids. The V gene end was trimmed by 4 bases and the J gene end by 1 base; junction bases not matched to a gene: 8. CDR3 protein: CSANALAGGPSYNEQFF. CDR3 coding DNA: TGCAGTGCTAACGCTCTAGCGGGGGGGCCTTCCTACAATGAGCAGTTCTTC.

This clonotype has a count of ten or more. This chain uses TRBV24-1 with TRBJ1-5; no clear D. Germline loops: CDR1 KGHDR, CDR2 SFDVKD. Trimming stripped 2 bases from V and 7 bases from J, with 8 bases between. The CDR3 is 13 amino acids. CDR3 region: CATSDSRGQPQHF. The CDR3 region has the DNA TGTGCCACCAGTGATTCCCGTGGACAGCCCCAGCATTTT.

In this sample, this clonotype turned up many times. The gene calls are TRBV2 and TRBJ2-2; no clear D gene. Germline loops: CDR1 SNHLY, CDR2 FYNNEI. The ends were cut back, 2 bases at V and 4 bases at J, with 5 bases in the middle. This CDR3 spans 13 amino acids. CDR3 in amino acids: CASSETVTGELFF. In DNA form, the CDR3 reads TGTGCCAGCAGTGAAACGGTCACCGGGGAGCTGTTTTTT.

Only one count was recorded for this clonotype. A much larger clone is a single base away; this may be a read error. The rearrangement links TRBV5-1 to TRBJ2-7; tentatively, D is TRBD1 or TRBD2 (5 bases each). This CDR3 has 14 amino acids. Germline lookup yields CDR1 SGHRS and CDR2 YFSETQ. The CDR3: CTSSLEVGVHEQYF. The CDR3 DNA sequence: TGCACCAGCAGCTTGGAGGTGGGGGTCCACGAGCAGTACTTC.

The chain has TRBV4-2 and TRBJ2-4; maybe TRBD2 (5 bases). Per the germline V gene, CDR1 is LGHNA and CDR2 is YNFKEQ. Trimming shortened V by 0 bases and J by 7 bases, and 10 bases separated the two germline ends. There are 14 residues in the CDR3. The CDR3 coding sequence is TGTGCCAGCAGCCAAGAGGCTAGCTGGAACATTCAGTACTTC. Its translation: CASSQEASWNIQYF.

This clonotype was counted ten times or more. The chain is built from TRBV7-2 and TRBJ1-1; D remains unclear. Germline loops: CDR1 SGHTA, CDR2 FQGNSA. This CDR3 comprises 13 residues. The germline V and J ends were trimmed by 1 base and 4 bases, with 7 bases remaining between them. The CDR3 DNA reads TGTGCCAGCAGCTTAGATTGGAGCACTGAAGCTTTCTTT. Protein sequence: CASSLDWSTEAFF.

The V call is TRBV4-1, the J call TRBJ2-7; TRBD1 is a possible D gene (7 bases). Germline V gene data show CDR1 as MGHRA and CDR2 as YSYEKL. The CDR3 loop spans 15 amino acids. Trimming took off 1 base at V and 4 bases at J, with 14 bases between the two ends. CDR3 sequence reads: CASSQVAGGKYEQYF. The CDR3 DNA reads TGCGCCAGCAGCCAAGTGGCAGGGGGGAAGTACGAGCAGTACTTC.

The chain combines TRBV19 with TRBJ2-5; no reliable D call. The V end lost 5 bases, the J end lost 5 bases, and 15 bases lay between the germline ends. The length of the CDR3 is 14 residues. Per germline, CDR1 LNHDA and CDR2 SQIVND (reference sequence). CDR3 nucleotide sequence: TGTGCCAGTAGTTCCGGCTTAACTTGGGAGACCCAGTACTTC. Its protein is CASSSGLTWETQYF. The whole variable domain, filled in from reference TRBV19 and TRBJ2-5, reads DGGITQSPKYLFRKEGQNVTLSCEQNLNHDAMYWYRQDPGQGLRLIYYSQIVNDFQKGDIAEGYSVSREKKESFPLTVTSAQKNPTAFYLCASSSGLTWETQYFGPGTRLLVL.

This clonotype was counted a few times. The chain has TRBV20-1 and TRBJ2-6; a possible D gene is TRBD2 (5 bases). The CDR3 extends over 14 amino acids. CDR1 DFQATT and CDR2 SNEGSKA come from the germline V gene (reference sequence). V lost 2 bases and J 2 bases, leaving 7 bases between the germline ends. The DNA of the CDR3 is TGCAGTGCTAGACGAGGGACTGGGGCCAACGTCCTGACTTTC. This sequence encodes CSARRGTGANVLTF.

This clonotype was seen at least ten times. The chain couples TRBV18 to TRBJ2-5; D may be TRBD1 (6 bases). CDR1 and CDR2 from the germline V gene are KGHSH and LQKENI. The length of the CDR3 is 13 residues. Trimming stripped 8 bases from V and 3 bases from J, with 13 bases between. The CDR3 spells CASAHRAKETQYF. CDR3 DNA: TGTGCCAGCGCCCACAGGGCAAAAGAGACCCAGTACTTC. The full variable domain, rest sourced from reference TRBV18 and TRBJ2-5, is NAGVMQNPRHLVRRRGQEARLRCSPMKGHSHVYWYRQLPEEGLKFMVYLQKENIIDESGMPKERFSAEFPKEGPSILRIQQVVRGDSAAYFCASAHRAKETQYFGPGTRLLVL.

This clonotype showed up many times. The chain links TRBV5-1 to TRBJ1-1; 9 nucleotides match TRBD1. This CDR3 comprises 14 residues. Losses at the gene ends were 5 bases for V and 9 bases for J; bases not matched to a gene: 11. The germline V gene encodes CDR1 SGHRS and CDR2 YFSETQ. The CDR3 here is CASSQTEQGAKAFF. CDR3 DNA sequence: TGCGCCAGCAGTCAAACGGAACAGGGGGCAAAAGCTTTCTTT.

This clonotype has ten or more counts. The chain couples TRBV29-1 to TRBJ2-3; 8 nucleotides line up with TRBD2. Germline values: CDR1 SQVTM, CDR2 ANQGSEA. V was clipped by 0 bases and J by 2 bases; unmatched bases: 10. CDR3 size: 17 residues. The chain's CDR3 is CSVEEPGVAGPTDTQYF. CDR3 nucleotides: TGCAGCGTTGAAGAACCGGGGGTAGCGGGGCCCACAGATACGCAGTATTTT.

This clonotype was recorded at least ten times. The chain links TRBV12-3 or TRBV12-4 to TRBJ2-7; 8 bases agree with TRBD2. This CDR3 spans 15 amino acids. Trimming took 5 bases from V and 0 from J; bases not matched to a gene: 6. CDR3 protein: CASSRSGGPSYEQYF. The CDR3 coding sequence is TGTGCCAGCAGTAGGAGCGGGGGACCCTCCTACGAGCAGTACTTC.